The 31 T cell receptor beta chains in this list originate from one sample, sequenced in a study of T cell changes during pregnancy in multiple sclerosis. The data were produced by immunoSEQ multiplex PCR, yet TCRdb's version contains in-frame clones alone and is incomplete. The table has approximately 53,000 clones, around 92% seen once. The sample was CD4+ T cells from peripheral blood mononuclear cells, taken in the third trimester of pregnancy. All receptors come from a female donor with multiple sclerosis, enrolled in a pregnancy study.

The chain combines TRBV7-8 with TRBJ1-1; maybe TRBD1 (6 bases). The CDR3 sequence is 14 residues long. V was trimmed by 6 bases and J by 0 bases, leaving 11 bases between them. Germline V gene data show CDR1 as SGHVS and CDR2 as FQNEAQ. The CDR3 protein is CASSLDRLNTEAFF. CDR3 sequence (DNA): TGTGCCAGCAGTTTGGACAGACTGAACACTGAAGCTTTCTTT.

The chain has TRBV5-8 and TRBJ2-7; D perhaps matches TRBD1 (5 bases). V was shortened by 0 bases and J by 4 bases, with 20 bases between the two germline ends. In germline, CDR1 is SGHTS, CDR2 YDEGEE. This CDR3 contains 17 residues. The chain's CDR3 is CASSLDLRAGWVYEQYF. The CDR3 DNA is TGTGCCAGCAGCTTGGACCTCCGGGCAGGGTGGGTTTACGAGCAGTACTTC. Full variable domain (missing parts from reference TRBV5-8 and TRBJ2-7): EAGVTQSPTHLIKTRGQQATLRCSPISGHTSVYWYQQALGLGLQFLLWYDEGEERNRGNFPPRFSGRQFPNYSSELNVNALELEDSALYLCASSLDLRAGWVYEQYFGPGTRLTVT.

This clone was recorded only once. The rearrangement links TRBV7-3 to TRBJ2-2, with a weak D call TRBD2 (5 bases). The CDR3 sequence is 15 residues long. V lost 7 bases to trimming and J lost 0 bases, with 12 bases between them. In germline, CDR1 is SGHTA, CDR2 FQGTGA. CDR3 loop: CASTTVGANTGELFF. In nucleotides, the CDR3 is TGTGCCAGCACCACGGTCGGGGCGAACACCGGGGAGCTGTTTTTT.

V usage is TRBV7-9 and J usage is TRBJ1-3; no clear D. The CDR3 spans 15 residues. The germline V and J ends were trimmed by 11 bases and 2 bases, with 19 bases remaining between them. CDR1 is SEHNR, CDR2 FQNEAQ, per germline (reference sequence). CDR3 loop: CAVARSNRPGNTIYF. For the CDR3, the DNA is TGTGCCGTCGCGAGGTCTAACCGCCCTGGAAACACCATATATTTT.

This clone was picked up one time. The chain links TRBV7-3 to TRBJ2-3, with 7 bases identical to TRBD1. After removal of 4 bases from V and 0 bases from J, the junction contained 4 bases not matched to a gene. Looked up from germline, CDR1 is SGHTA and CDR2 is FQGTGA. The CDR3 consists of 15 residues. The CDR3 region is CASSWDSTSTDTQYF. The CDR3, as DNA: TGTGCCAGCAGCTGGGACAGTACTAGCACAGATACGCAGTATTTT. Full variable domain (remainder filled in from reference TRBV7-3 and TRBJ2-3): GAGVSQTPSNKVTEKGKYVELRCDPISGHTALYWYRQSLGQGPEFLIYFQGTGAADDSGLPNDRFFAVRPEGSVSTLKIQRTERGDSAVYLCASSWDSTSTDTQYFGPGTRLTVL.

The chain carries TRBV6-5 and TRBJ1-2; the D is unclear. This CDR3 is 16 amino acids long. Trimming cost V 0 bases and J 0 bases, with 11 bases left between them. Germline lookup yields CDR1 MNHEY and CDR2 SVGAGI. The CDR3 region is CASSYSSGIPNYGYTF. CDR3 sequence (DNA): TGTGCCAGCAGTTACTCGTCCGGGATACCTAACTATGGCTACACCTTC.

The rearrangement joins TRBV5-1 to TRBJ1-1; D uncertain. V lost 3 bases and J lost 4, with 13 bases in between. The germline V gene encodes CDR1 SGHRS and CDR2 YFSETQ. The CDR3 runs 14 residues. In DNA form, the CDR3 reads TGCGCCAGCAGCTCCACCCGCGGGGTCACTGAAGCTTTCTTT. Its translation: CASSSTRGVTEAFF.

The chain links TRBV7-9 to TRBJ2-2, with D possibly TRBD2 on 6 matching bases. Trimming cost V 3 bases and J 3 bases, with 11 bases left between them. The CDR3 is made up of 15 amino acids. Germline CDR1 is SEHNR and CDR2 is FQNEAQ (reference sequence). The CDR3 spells CASSFLGGYTGELFF. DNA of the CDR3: TGTGCCAGCAGCTTCCTTGGGGGGTACACCGGGGAGCTGTTTTTT. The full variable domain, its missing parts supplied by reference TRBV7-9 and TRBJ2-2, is DTGVSQNPRHKITKRGQNVTFRCDPISEHNRLYWYRQTLGQGPEFLTYFQNEAQLEKSRLLSDRFSAERPKGSFSTLEIQRTEQGDSAMYLCASSFLGGYTGELFFGEGSRLTVL.

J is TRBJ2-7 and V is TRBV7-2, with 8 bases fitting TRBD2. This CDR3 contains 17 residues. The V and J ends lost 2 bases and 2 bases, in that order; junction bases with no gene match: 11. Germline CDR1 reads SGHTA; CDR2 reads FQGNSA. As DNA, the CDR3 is TGTGCCAGCAGCTTAAACCCTCCAAGCGGGGGCCCCTACGAGCAGTACTTC. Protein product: CASSLNPPSGGPYEQYF.

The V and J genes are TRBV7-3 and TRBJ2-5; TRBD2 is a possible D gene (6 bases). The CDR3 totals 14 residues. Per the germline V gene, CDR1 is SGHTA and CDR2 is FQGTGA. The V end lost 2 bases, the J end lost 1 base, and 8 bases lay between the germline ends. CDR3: CASSLGGTQETQYF. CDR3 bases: TGTGCCAGCAGCTTAGGCGGGACCCAAGAGACCCAGTACTTC.

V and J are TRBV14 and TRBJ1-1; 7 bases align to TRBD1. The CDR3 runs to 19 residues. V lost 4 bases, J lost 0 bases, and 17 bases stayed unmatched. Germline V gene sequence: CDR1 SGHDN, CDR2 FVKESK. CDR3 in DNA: TGTGCCAGCAGCCCAAGCGGGCGGGACAGTCGTCTGATGAACACTGAAGCTTTCTTT. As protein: CASSPSGRDSRLMNTEAFF.

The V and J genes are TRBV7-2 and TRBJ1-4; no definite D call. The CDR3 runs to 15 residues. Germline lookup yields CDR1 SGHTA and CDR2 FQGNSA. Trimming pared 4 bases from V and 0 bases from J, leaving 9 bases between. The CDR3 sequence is CASSSYSATNEKLFF. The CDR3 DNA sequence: TGTGCCAGCAGCTCTTACAGTGCAACTAATGAAAAACTGTTTTTT. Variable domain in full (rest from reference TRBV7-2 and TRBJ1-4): GAGVSQSPSNKVTEKGKDVELRCDPISGHTALYWYRQSLGQGLEFLIYFQGNSAPDKSGLPSDRFSAERTGGSVSTLTIQRTQQEDSAVYLCASSSYSATNEKLFFGSGTQLSVL.

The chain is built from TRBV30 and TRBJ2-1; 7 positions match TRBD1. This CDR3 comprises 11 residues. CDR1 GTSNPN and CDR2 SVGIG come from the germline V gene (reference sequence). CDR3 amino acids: CGRGINNEQFF. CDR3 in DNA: TGTGGCAGGGGGATAAACAATGAGCAGTTCTTC.

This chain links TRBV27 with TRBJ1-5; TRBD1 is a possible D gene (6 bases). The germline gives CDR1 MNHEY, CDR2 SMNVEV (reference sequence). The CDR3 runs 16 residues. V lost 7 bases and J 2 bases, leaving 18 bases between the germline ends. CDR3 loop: CASNPPGQEGNQPQHF. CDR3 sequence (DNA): TGTGCCAGCAATCCACCGGGACAAGAGGGCAATCAGCCCCAGCATTTT.

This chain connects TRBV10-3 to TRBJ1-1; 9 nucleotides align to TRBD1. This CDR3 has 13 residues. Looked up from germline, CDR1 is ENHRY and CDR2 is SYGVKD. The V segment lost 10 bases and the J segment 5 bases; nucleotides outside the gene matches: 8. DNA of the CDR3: TGTGCCACCGGGGACAGGGCTGGAACTGAAGCTTTCTTT. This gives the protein CATGDRAGTEAFF.

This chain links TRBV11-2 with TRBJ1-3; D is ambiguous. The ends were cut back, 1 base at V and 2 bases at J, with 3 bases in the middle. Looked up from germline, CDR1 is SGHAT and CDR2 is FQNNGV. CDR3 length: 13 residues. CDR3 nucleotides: TGTGCCAGCAGCTTAGCGGCTGGAAACACCATATATTTT. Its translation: CASSLAAGNTIYF.

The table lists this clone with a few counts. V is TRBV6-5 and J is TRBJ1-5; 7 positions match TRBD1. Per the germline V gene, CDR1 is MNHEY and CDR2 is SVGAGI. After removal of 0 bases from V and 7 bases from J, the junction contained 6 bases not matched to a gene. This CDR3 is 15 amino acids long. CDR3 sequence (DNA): TGTGCCAGCAGTTACTCGACAGGGTTCGGACAGCCCCAGCATTTT. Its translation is CASSYSTGFGQPQHF.

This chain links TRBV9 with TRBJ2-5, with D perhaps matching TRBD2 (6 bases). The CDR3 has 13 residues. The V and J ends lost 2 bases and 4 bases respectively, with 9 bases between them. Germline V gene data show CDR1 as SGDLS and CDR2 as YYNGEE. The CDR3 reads CASSVGTSETQYF. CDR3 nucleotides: TGTGCCAGCAGCGTTGGGACTTCAGAGACCCAGTACTTC.

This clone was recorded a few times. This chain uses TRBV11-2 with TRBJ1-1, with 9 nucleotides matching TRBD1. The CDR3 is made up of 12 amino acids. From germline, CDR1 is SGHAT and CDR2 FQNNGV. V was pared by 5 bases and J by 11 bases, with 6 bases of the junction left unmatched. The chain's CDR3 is CASSPYDRGAFF. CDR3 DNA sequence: TGTGCCAGCAGCCCTTATGACAGGGGGGCTTTCTTT. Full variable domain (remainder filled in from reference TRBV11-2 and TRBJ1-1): EAGVAQSPRYKIIEKRQSVAFWCNPISGHATLYWYQQILGQGPKLLIQFQNNGVVDDSQLPKDRFSAERLKGVDSTLKIQPAKLEDSAVYLCASSPYDRGAFFGQGTRLTVV.

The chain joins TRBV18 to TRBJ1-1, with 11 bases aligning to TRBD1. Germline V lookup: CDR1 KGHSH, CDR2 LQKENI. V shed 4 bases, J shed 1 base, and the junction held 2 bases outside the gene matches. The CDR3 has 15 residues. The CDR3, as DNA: TGTGCCAGCTCACTCGGACAGGGGGCGAACACTGAAGCTTTCTTT. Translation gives CASSLGQGANTEAFF.

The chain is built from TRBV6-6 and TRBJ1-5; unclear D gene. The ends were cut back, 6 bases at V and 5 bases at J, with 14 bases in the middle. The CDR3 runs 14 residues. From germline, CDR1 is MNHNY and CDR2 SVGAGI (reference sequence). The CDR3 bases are TGTGCCAGCAGGAAGCGGGCGGAGGATCAGCCCCAGCATTTT. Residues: CASRKRAEDQPQHF.

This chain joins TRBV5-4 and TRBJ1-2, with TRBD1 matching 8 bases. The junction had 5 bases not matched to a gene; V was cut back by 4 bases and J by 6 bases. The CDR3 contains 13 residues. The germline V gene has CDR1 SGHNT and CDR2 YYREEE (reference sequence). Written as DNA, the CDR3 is TGTGCCAGCAGCATCGGGACAGGAGATGGCTACACCTTC. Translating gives CASSIGTGDGYTF.

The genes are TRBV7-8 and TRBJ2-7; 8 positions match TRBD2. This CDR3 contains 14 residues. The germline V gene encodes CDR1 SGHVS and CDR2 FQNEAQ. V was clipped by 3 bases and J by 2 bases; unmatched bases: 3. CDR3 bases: TGTGCCAGCAGCTTCCAGCGGGGGACCTACGAGCAGTACTTC. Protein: CASSFQRGTYEQYF.

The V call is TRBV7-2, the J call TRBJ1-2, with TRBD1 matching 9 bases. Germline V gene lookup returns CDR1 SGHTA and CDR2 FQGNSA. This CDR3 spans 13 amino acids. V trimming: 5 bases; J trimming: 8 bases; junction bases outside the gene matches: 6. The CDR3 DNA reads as TGTGCCAGCAGCACCGGACAGGGGCACGGCTACACCTTC. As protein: CASSTGQGHGYTF. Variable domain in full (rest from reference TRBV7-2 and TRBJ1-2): GAGVSQSPSNKVTEKGKDVELRCDPISGHTALYWYRQSLGQGLEFLIYFQGNSAPDKSGLPSDRFSAERTGGSVSTLTIQRTQQEDSAVYLCASSTGQGHGYTFGSGTRLTVV.

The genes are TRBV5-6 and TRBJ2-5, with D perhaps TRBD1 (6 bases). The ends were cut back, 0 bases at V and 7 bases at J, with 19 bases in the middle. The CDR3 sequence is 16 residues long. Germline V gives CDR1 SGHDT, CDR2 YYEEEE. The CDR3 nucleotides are TGTGCCAGCAGCTTGGTTCGACAGGCAAACGACGGGACCCAGTACTTC. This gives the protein CASSLVRQANDGTQYF.

CDR3 DNA: TGTGCCAGCAGCCCTGGACAGGGCGTAGGGAATGAAAAACTGTTTTTT. Its translation is CASSPGQGVGNEKLFF. The chain recombines TRBV4-2 with TRBJ1-4; 8 bases are a match to TRBD1. Germline V lookup: CDR1 LGHNA, CDR2 YNFKEQ. This CDR3 is built from 16 residues. Losses at the gene ends were 4 bases for V and 5 bases for J; bases not matched to a gene: 9.

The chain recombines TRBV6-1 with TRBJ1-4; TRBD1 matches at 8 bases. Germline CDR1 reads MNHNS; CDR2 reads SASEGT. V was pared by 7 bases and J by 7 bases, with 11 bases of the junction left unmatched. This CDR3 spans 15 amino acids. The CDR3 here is CASNFQGAQREKLFF. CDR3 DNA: TGTGCCAGCAACTTCCAGGGGGCGCAACGTGAAAAACTGTTTTTT.

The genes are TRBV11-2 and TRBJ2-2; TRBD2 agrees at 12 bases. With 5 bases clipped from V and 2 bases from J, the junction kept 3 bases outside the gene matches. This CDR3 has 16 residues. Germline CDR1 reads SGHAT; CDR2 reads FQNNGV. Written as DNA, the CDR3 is TGTGCCAGCAGCCCCGGACTAGCGGGAAACACCGGGGAGCTGTTTTTT. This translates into CASSPGLAGNTGELFF.

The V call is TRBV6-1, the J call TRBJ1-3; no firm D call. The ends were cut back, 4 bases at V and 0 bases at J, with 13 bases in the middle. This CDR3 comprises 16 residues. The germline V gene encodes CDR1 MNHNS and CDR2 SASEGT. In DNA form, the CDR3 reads TGTGCCAGCAGTGCCGTACTACCCAGCTCTGGAAACACCATATATTTT. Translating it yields CASSAVLPSSGNTIYF.

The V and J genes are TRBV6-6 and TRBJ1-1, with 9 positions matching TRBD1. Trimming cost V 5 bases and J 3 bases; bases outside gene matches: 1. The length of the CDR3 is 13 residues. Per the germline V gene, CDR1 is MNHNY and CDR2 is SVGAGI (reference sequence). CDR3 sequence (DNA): TGTGCCAGCAGTCGACAGGGGGACACTGAAGCTTTCTTT. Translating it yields CASSRQGDTEAFF.

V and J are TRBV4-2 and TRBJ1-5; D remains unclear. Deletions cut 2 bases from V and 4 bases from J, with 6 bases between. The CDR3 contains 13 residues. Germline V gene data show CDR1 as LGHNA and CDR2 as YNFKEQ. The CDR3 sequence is CASSQFSNQPQHF. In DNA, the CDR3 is TGTGCCAGCAGCCAATTCAGTAATCAGCCCCAGCATTTT.